This T cell receptor (beta chain) originates from a study of blood T cell repertoires in COVID-19 (dated by TCRdb to about 2020). As for the study more broadly: Samples from collaborators originated in the United States, Italy and Spain and spanned both the acute and convalescent phases of COVID-19. Sample metadata almost always included a de-identified subject ID, COVID-19 status, age in years and sex. HLA class I and class II types, where available, came from metadata supplied by the sample provider rather than from assay-based typing. Deeply sampled blood TCRbeta repertoires from subjects exposed to, actively infected with, or recovered from COVID-19 were included in the dataset. The samples were drawn from two sources: the first 160 participants of the ongoing ImmuneRACE study, and 1,254 subjects contributed by 6 global collaborators. The material from the prospective study consisted of cDNA or gDNA derived from T cells, B-cell-depleted T cells, or PBMCs. The repertoires were released in a freely available public database intended as a resource for research on the immune response to SARS-CoV-2. The full study reports these points: The amount of clinical and demographic metadata varied by source and participant and was provided uncurated.

Regarding this clone: The specificity of this receptor is unknown. No clone much larger than this one lies a single base away; base qualities are absent.

For this chain, trimming is 0 bases at the V end and 5 bases at the J end, and the number of junction bases without a gene match is 3. Taken from cysteine to phenylalanine, the CDR3 has 16 residues. The retained sequence is limited to the CDR3, 48 bases, with the frame set at the first base. CDR1 and CDR2, per the germline V gene (reference sequence), are SGHNT and YYREEE. The immunoSEQ Assay, a bias-controlled multiplex PCR, was used to amplify TCRbeta CDR3 regions from genomic DNA. In the original analysis: Nucleated cell counts per sample were estimated from amplification of reference gene primers within the assay. Sequence reads were collapsed and filtered to measure the absolute abundance of every unique TCRbeta CDR3 rearrangement. For each sample, productive Simpson clonality was calculated by taking the square root of Simpson's diversity index across productive rearrangements. What TCRdb holds here is the immuneACCESS table cut down to in-frame rearrangements. Part of the clones is not present; checked against another copy, under half of the missing clones reflect an unresolved V gene, and the others are unexplained. For V, J and clone size, that table is used; D and trimming come from the DNA. This sample lists some 130,000 clones; around 88% were detected once. The ten top clones hold more than 3.5% of the sample.

One collaborating source in Seattle enrolled patients during active infection and followed them longitudinally through the course of disease. The collaborating institutions used their own protocols to collect whole blood in K2EDTA tubes. For TCRbeta analysis, collaborators shipped samples in one of three forms: frozen whole blood, isolated PBMCs, or DNA extracted from either of those sample types. This chain joins TRBV5-4 to TRBJ2-5; TRBD2 fits 14 bases in the junction. Sequenced: peripheral blood. This clonotype was sampled from a man aged 60 to 69 with COVID-19, enrolled during active disease. The sequenced DNA: TGTGCCAGCAGCTTGGATGGGACTAGCGGGGGTGAGACCCAGTACTTC. This sequence encodes CASSLDGTSGGETQYF.